These 14 T cell receptor beta chains share one sample of origin, sequenced in a study of blood T cell repertoires in COVID-19. Data came from immunoSEQ multiplex PCR; TCRdb stores just in-frame clones and leaves some out. The sample yields over 150,000 clones, under 90% seen once. What was sequenced was peripheral blood. The receptors originated from a woman of 80 years or more with acute or convalescent COVID-19.

This sequence joins TRBV11-2 and TRBJ2-5, with D tentatively TRBD2 (7 bases). The germline CDR1 and CDR2 sequences are SGHAT and FQNNGV. The CDR3 has 14 residues. The germline V and J ends were trimmed by 2 bases and 4 bases, with 11 bases remaining between them. CDR3 sequence: CASSLLRGPETQYF. DNA for the CDR3: TGTGCCAGCAGCTTATTGCGGGGGCCAGAGACCCAGTACTTC.

The table lists this clone with a count of one. The chain links TRBV2 to TRBJ1-2, with TRBD1 matching 7 bases. From germline, CDR1 is SNHLY and CDR2 FYNNEI. This CDR3 has 13 residues. Unmatched junction bases numbered 1, after V lost 2 bases and J lost 4 bases. In DNA, the CDR3 is TGTGCCAGCAGTGAAAACAGGGGCTATGGCTACACCTTC. Protein: CASSENRGYGYTF.

This CDR3 reads CASSFGAADGYTF. In DNA form, the CDR3 reads TGCGCCAGCAGCTTTGGGGCGGCCGATGGCTACACCTTC. J is TRBJ1-2 and V is TRBV5-1, with D possibly matching TRBD1 (5 bases). Trimming took 2 bases from V and 6 from J, leaving 11 bases between them. The CDR3 covers 13 residues. Per germline, CDR1 SGHRS and CDR2 YFSETQ.

The CDR3 coding sequence is TGTGCCAGCAGTCGACAGGGTAGCACAGATACGCAGTATTTT. Encoded protein: CASSRQGSTDTQYF. The chain has TRBV2 and TRBJ2-3; TRBD1 matches at 7 bases. CDR3 length equals 14 residues. Per the germline V gene, CDR1 is SNHLY and CDR2 is FYNNEI. Germline trimming cut 5 bases from V and 0 bases from J; bases unmatched to any gene: 2.

The rearrangement uses TRBV4-1 and TRBJ1-1, with 8 bases aligning to TRBD1. CDR1 is MGHRA and CDR2 is YSYEKL in the germline V gene. The CDR3 loop spans 15 amino acids. V was pared by 4 bases and J by 1 base, with 5 bases of the junction left unmatched. CDR3 in DNA: TGCGCCAGCAGCCGTGCCGGGACAGGGAACACTGAAGCTTTCTTT. It is translated as CASSRAGTGNTEAFF.

The chain links TRBV3-1 (or the pseudogene TRBV3-2) to TRBJ2-7; TRBD2 matches at 7 bases. CDR1 is LGHDT, CDR2 YNNKEL, per germline (reference sequence). The V segment lost 6 bases and the J segment 3 bases; nucleotides outside the gene matches: 5. This CDR3 has 13 residues. The CDR3 sequence is CASRASGVYEQYF. The CDR3 DNA reads as TGTGCCAGCAGGGCTAGCGGAGTCTACGAGCAGTACTTC.

This clone was detected many times. The V and J genes are TRBV18 and TRBJ2-5, with TRBD1 identical over 7 bases. Unmatched junction bases numbered 3, after V lost 0 bases and J lost 5 bases. This CDR3 region has 14 residues. The germline V gene encodes CDR1 KGHSH and CDR2 LQKENI. CDR3: CASSPPVQGETQYF. CDR3 nucleotide sequence: TGTGCCAGCTCACCACCCGTACAGGGGGAGACCCAGTACTTC. The complete variable domain, with remaining parts taken from reference TRBV18 and TRBJ2-5, reads NAGVMQNPRHLVRRRGQEARLRCSPMKGHSHVYWYRQLPEEGLKFMVYLQKENIIDESGMPKERFSAEFPKEGPSILRIQQVVRGDSAAYFCASSPPVQGETQYFGPGTRLLVL.

This clone is a singleton in its sample. The chain combines TRBV12-3 or TRBV12-4 with TRBJ1-1; no clear D gene. CDR3 length: 12 amino acids. The V and J ends lost 3 bases and 11 bases respectively, with 13 bases between them. Here the CDR3 DNA reads TGTGCCAGCAGTTTCTGGGCAGCTGGGGCTTTCTTT. Translated: CASSFWAAGAFF.

This chain's CDR3 is CASSGQVGETQYF. CDR3 nucleotide sequence: TGTGCCAGCAGCGGCCAGGTGGGCGAGACCCAGTACTTC. The V and J genes are TRBV9 and TRBJ2-5; no definite D call. The CDR3 has 13 residues. Per the germline V gene, CDR1 is SGDLS and CDR2 is YYNGEE. Trimming shortened V by 3 bases and J by 5 bases, and 11 bases separated the two germline ends.

This clone appeared once. V usage is TRBV30 and J usage is TRBJ2-1; 9 bases fit TRBD2. CDR1 and CDR2 (germline): GTSNPN, SVGIG (reference sequence). V trimming: 4 bases; J trimming: 4 bases; junction bases outside the gene matches: 11. The CDR3 consists of 16 residues. CDR3 coding DNA: TGTGCCTGGAACCCGATAGCGGGAGTAGGGTACAATGAGCAGTTCTTC. Protein sequence: CAWNPIAGVGYNEQFF.

This clone was counted once. The chain has TRBV6-6 and TRBJ1-6; 7 nucleotides match TRBD1. Per germline, CDR1 MNHNY and CDR2 SVGAGI (reference sequence). The CDR3 loop spans 13 amino acids. V shed 8 bases and J 10 bases; nucleotides not matched to a gene: 8. The CDR3, as DNA: TGTGCCAGCTACACAGGGGTGATGTCACCCCTCCACTTT. Translating gives CASYTGVMSPLHF.

V gene TRBV9 combines with J gene TRBJ2-3; 7 positions match TRBD2. There are 17 residues in the CDR3. Per germline, CDR1 SGDLS and CDR2 YYNGEE. Trimming cost V 4 bases and J 2 bases; bases outside gene matches: 13. Written as DNA, the CDR3 is TGTGCCAGCAGCCTTAGAGGGGCTAGCGGACTCACAGATACGCAGTATTTT. Protein: CASSLRGASGLTDTQYF.

The chain has TRBV27 and TRBJ1-5; possible D gene TRBD1, 6 bases. The V end lost 5 bases, the J end lost 3 bases, and 8 bases lay between the germline ends. The CDR3 consists of 13 residues. Germline CDR1 MNHEY, CDR2 SMNVEV (reference sequence). The CDR3 DNA reads as TGTGCCAGCAGTGGACAGATCAATCAGCCCCAGCATTTT. Its translation: CASSGQINQPQHF.

This chain links TRBV6-5 with TRBJ2-2, with 9 bases that match TRBD1. Germline CDR1 MNHEY, CDR2 SVGAGI. With V trimmed by 11 bases and J by 5 bases, 6 bases remained unmatched. The CDR3 has 13 amino acids. The CDR3 protein is CAARQGGTGELFF. As DNA, the CDR3 is TGTGCCGCCAGACAGGGGGGGACCGGGGAGCTGTTTTTT.